The text below deals with one TCR beta chain. This clonotype has more than one count but fewer than ten. Its antigen specificity is not known. No quality values exist for individual bases; no much larger clone is one base distant. The data belong to a study of vaccination and CD4 T cells after COVID-19 (dated by TCRdb to between 2021 and 2024). With regard to the full study: Convalescent patients had a positive SARS-CoV-2 result on nasal swab PCR, and of these patients, several had mild disease and one had severe disease. Six males and four females were included in the convalescent cohort, with two Hispanic individuals, seven Caucasians, two Asians and one multiracial person represented. Participants received two doses of either the Pfizer-BioNTech BNT162b2 vaccine (n=8) or the Moderna mRNA-1273 vaccine (n=2). Post-COVID blood samples were collected from convalescent patients a median of about 92 days after diagnosis, with a range of roughly 35 to 170 days. Post-vaccine blood samples were collected a median of about 72 days after the second vaccine dose, ranging from about 14 to 241 days. For stimulating the cultures, overlapping spike peptide pools were used, derived from SARS-CoV-2 as well as from the common cold coronaviruses HCoV-NL63, HCoV-OC43 and HCoV-229E. As controls, cultures received a CEFX viral epitope pool (the positive control), an HIV-1 Nef peptide pool (the negative control), or no peptide at all. The spike-specific CD4+ TCR repertoire was compared before and after mRNA vaccination in nine to ten COVID-19 convalescent patients and a few infection-naive healthy vaccine recipients.

The treatment or condition label, as the study defines it: 10-day PBMC culture with coronavirus spike peptide pools or control peptides (ViraFEST assay). The ViraFEST assay, used in the study, expanded antigen-specific T cells with peptide pools and then identified the expanded clonotypes through TCR sequencing. Positive SARS-CoV-2 PCR tests in the convalescent patients dated from March to December 2020, before Alpha, Beta and Delta variants emerged in the United States. About 2 million PBMCs per well were cultured in IMDM with roughly 4.8% human AB serum and 7.5 to 10 IU/ml IL-2, plus 10 ug/ml peptide pools. Half of the culture medium was replaced with fresh IL-2-containing medium on days 3 and 7. After around 11 days of culture, CD4+ T cells were isolated by negative selection using the EasySep CD4+ T cell isolation kit. PBMCs were separated from whole blood using Ficoll-Paque Plus gradient centrifugation and then either used fresh or cryopreserved at -140C. Each culture condition was generally run in triplicate wells.

Here is what the overall study found, with its caveats: In convalescent patients, a median approximately 83% of post-vaccine SARS-CoV-2-reactive clones were detected only after vaccination, suggesting vaccine-specific priming. The number of convalescent patients in the study was relatively small, and the study did not examine early timepoints following natural infection. Although the median number of SARS-CoV-2-reactive clonotypes went up from fewer than 25 after infection to 38 after vaccination, the increase was not significant. In convalescent patients, nearly all vaccine-specific clones (304 of 307) were found to be mono-reactive for SARS-CoV-2 spike rather than cross-reactive with common cold coronaviruses.

Its CDR3 holds 13 amino acids, cysteine through phenylalanine. The read is trimmed to its CDR3 DNA, 39 bases read in frame from base 1. V and J are trimmed by 8 bases and 6 bases, and the gene matches miss 7 bases of the junction. From a lookup of the germline V gene, CDR1 and CDR2 are KGHSH and LQKENI. To prepare the library, PCR was applied. At the Johns Hopkins FTIC core, DNA from the cultured CD4+ T cells underwent TCR sequencing with the Oncomine TCR Beta short-read assay. The QIAamp micro DNA kit was used to extract genomic DNA from the cultured CD4+ T cells. The Oncomine TCR Beta libraries from cultured CD4+ T cells were pooled using unique dual indexes and then sequenced on an Illumina iSeq 100. The paper's data handling went like this. Non-productive sequences were filtered out, and CDR3s that did not start with C, did not end with F or W, or were shorter than 7 amino acids were discarded. Antigen-specific clonotypes were identified using the MANAFEST web application through comparison of peptide-stimulated wells with reference and other culture wells. For a clone to be called positive, the clone needed an FDR below 0.05, an odds ratio above 5, and a productive frequency above 0.1% in at least two of three replicate wells. A clonotype was classed as cross-reactive if the clonotype showed significant expansion both in SARS-CoV-2 spike wells and in at least one common cold coronavirus spike condition. CDR3 homology was assessed with Levenshtein distances (stringdist) and unrooted phylogenetic trees (ape) in R version 3.6.1. The raw public data were reprocessed by TCRdb itself: fastp quality trimming at Q25, MiXCR clonotype calling, in-frame beta chains only. Here each entry gathers all rows of one CDR3 protein and keeps the most common genes and DNA. The V and J calls come from TCRdb's annotation, not from the publication. This sample is represented by some 16,000 distinct CDR3 sequences; approximately 53% of them were singletons. The ten biggest clones cover around 16% of the sample.

The sample taken for sequencing was CD4+ T cells from blood, cultured in vitro. In this chain, TRBV18 is recombined with TRBJ1-5; 7 bases in the junction line up with TRBD1. The TCR sequence derives from a human donor who had recovered from COVID-19. The DNA sequence reads TGTGCCAGCGCGCGAGACAGGGTTCAGCCCCAGCATTTT. Protein translation: CASARDRVQPQHF.